Described below is a single T cell receptor (beta chain) sequence and its context. This clone's antigen is unknown. No per-base quality is available; no much larger clone lies one base away. The data originate from a study of cytomegalovirus exposure and HLA in healthy donors (dated by TCRdb to about 2017). A note on the overall study: In an earlier analysis of about 560 of the donors, under 300 Gb of sequence data and 90 million to 120 million unique TCR beta sequences from approximately 180 million T cells were reported. Donor age, sex, ethnicity and CMV serostatus were collected together with the repertoire data. The study aimed to test whether signatures of past pathogen exposure could be identified by cataloging public T cell receptors. A separate validation cohort of about 110 different subjects was used in addition to the approximately 610-subject first cohort. In the later analysis, no new phenotypic data were used to find candidate immune exposures; instead, reliance was placed on TCR beta sequences and their occurrence across donors. Among about 390 genotyped donors of the cohort, an average of around 240,000 unique TCR beta nucleotide sequences were sequenced per donor, roughly a sixth of them non-productive. Of the roughly 400 genotyped donors, 80% to 90% were placed in the genetic ancestry cluster associated with self-reported Caucasian donors. The T cell repertoires of roughly 660 subjects were profiled by immunosequencing and related to cytomegalovirus serostatus. To study patterns of TCR occurrence, a later analysis re-analyzed previously published TCR beta repertoires from several hundred donors and added high-resolution HLA genotyping. Every repertoire in the discovery cohort had been generated on one and the same sequencing platform. Typing coverage varied by locus: roughly 629-640 donors for A, B, C, DRB1 and DQB1; approximately 500 for DQA1; 600 to 610 for DPA1; 450 to 480 for DPB1. Four to six DR-DQ haplotypes were handled as single units for association and clustering because linkage in the cohort was strong. High-throughput TCR immunosequencing, statistical association of individual TCRs with disease status, and machine learning were combined to predict cytomegalovirus infection status. A later genetic analysis took genome-wide SNP genotypes for about three fifths of the 666 donors and used that subset as a discovery cohort. HLA typing covered class I and class II loci at four-digit resolution. An early release that covered 500 to 800 HLA-typed donors contained approximately 300 gigabases of sequencing data and about 84 million unique TCR sequences. In an earlier analysis of roughly 600 of the donors, high-throughput TCR beta sequencing was used to judge whether each TCR beta V gene segment behaved as functional or pseudogenic. What the work shows at the level of the full study, not this receptor alone: Correlated functional status among segregating V segments might be attributable to linkage disequilibrium, but an unknown experimental factor could not be ruled out. For the cohort, immune exposure information was limited to CMV serostatus. HLA typing was unavailable for some donors at each locus, so association tests used only the typed subset. At a false discovery rate of 0.05, a later analysis linked around 15,000 TCR beta sequences to specific HLA alleles. In the study, some 160 TCR beta chains were listed as associated with cytomegalovirus. In a later genetic analysis, a missense DCLRE1C variant was associated with V-gene and J-gene trimming of TCR beta chains, and the association was replicated in an independent cohort. Compared with the roughly 670-donor mean, donors in an Asian-associated ancestry cluster had fewer N-insertions in productive TCRs, according to a later genetic analysis. Most TCR sequences were observed very rarely across donors, whereas some public TCRs were present in many individuals. The earlier analysis of nearly 600 of the donors excluded fewer than 20 rarely observed V segments, including chromosome 9 orphons, because counts were too low. In a later analysis, several top co-occurrence clusters were reported to appear linked to parvovirus B19, influenza, CMV and Epstein-Barr virus. Presence/absence analyses assumed roughly uniform sequencing depth across donors, an assumption that may not hold. The 87-base-pair reads could not distinguish some IMGT-functional V segments, including TRBV6-2 and TRBV6-3, so those segments were excluded. Strong co-occurrence of HLA alleles, especially DR and DQ, made assigning TCR associations to individual alleles difficult. A group of highly shared sequence variants was considered likely to be a technical artifact of the sequencing pipeline. This cohort had only TCR beta chains sequenced, and the lack of alpha or paired-chain data limited which features could be detected. In a later analysis, most CMV-associated TCR beta chains were found to appear HLA-restricted, with HLA associations seemingly driven largely by CMV exposure. The authors suggested that the approach could potentially be extended to other disease states and immunological phenotypes. The classifier was reported to diagnose cytomegalovirus status with high specificity and sensitivity in both the original cohort and the validation cohort. In a later analysis, HLA-associated TCR beta chains showed more clonal expansion and lower generation probabilities than non-associated chains that were equally common. In an earlier analysis of over 550 of the donors, most TCR beta V segments were observed in productive rearrangements about 87% or about 30% of the time, broadly matching IMGT annotations. In vitro tests confirmed that a few of the cytomegalovirus-associated TCR beta chains recognize cytomegalovirus antigens. According to a later analysis, TCR association rates differed among HLA loci, with DRB1 alleles showing the most associated TCRs and HLA-C alleles showing the fewest. A further reported finding was that TCR beta sequences accurately predicted the HLA-A and HLA-B alleles for most subjects in the first cohort.

Receptor amplification or capture employed the immunoSEQ multiplex PCR assay. A mixture of 60 forward primers for TCR Vbeta segments and 13 reverse primers for TCR Jbeta segments was used in the multiplex PCR. The CDR3 region of rearranged TCR beta genes was amplified from genomic DNA by a multiplex PCR assay. The Illumina HiSeq System was used to sequence the amplified TCR beta libraries as 87-base-pair reads. In the original analysis: A later analysis tallied approximately 87 million unique TCR beta chains across the 700 or so repertoires, and about 12 million of those chains were shared by two or more donors. A nearest-neighbor algorithm error-corrected the raw reads and collapsed the reads into unique sequences, merging closely related sequences to remove PCR and sequencing errors. CDR3 sequences were aligned to IMGT reference sequences to assign V, D and J gene segments. For a sequence to be retained, a match of at least six nucleotides to both a V gene segment and a J gene segment was required. Rearrangements were classified as productive when the CDR3 lacked stop codons and remained in frame with V and J, and all other rearrangements were classified as non-productive. Following IMGT convention, CDR3 was defined as the stretch from the second conserved V-encoded cysteine up to the conserved J-encoded phenylalanine. Sequences without an unambiguous match to a single V gene segment were excluded from the earlier analysis of a few hundred of the donors. In an earlier analysis of several hundred of the donors, V segments were called functional above 56.7% productive rearrangements and were called segregating when the between-donor standard deviation exceeded 5%. A statistical classification framework was built for diagnosing cytomegalovirus status from the catalog of TCR beta chain sequences. In a later analysis, TCR nucleotide sequences were compared against IMGT/GENE-DB human TR gene sequences so that V and J genes could be assigned. In a later analysis, CDR3 sequences and most-parsimonious VDJ recombination scenarios were assigned using the TCRdist pipeline. In a later analysis, every TCR beta chain was defined by the combination of its CDR3 amino acid sequence and its V-gene family, and reads without a unique V-gene family were dropped. In a later analysis, fewer than 650 highly shared, low-generation-probability nucleotide sequences were removed to address suspected cross-contamination and a sequencing artifact. A later analysis calculated a clonal expansion index for each public chain from normalized within-repertoire ranks of inferred template counts. In a later analysis, generation probabilities were computed using a VDJ recombination model fitted to out-of-frame rearrangements, and the results were checked against IGoR. A later analysis scored TCR-TCR, TCR-HLA and TCR-CMV co-occurrence with hypergeometric tests, applying a repertoire-size bias correction to TCR pairs. To estimate false discovery rates, a later analysis permuted the HLA or CMV assignments 20 times. A later analysis grouped co-occurring TCRs with DBSCAN, adding TCRdist sequence similarity when clustering within HLA-allele-positive subsets. Repertoires with fewer than 30,000 or more than 120,000 public chains, plus five repertoires with anomalous nucleotide sharing, were excluded from co-occurrence clustering. TCRdb limited this immuneACCESS table to in-frame rearrangements with V and J called. A share of clones is missing; checked studies link under half to unresolved V genes, and the rest is unexplained. V, J and clone size derive from that table, while D and trimming were established from the DNA sequence. This sample has tens of thousands of clones in its table, and 75% of those were observed once. The ten largest make up 2% to 2.5% of the sample.

The germline V gene (reference sequence) provides CDR1 LNHDA and CDR2 SQIVND. Trimmed from V: 7 bases; trimmed from J: 5 bases; junction bases lacking a gene match: 0. From cysteine to phenylalanine, the CDR3 is 11 amino acids long. Just CDR3 DNA is preserved here, 33 bases in frame from base 1. In total, 500 to 700 healthy bone marrow donors made up the cohort. At the time of sampling, all cohort members were nominally healthy, though unrecorded immune exposures were likely present. The donor was CMV seronegative and belonged to the group of 320 or so seronegative cohort members. A peripheral blood sample was collected from each donor, and TCR beta sequencing was performed on peripheral blood mononuclear cells. The Qiagen DNeasy Blood Extraction Kit was used to extract genomic DNA from the blood cell samples.

The rearranged segments are TRBV19 and TRBJ2-7, and TRBD2 aligns with 9 junction nucleotides. Sequenced: PBMCs. The clonotype was recovered from a middle-aged man in good health and CMV-seronegative. The CDR3 in this case is CASKRGDEQYF. The nucleotide sequence reads TGTGCCAGTAAGCGGGGGGACGAGCAGTACTTC.